A selection of T cell receptor beta chains follows, all from one sample in a study of cytomegalovirus exposure and HLA in healthy donors. The data were produced by immunoSEQ multiplex PCR, yet TCRdb's version contains in-frame clones alone and is incomplete. The table records some 190,000 clones, 75% to 90% of them present only once. Sequenced: PBMCs. These receptor sequences come from a girl aged 5-17 years in good health and CMV-seropositive. CDR3s include the opening cysteine and the closing phenylalanine or tryptophan. Fields, in order: J gene, clone size, V gene, D gene, CDR3 protein, CDR3 DNA. D genes are given only for firm matches. A clone size is listed for some rows: how often the clone was seen (once, few, many), or a class if it is expanded.

>TRBJ1-5|NA|TRBV19|NA
CASSLLPRGNQPQHF
TGTGCCAGTAGTCTCTTACCACGAGGCAATCAGCCCCAGCATTTT
>TRBJ1-5|NA|TRBV10-2|NA
CASSESNRGNQPQHF
TGCGCCAGCAGTGAGTCGAACAGGGGCAATCAGCCCCAGCATTTT
>TRBJ2-3|NA|TRBV11-1|TRBD1
CASRQGISTDTQYF
TGTGCCAGCAGACAGGGGATTAGCACAGATACGCAGTATTTT
>TRBJ2-3|NA|TRBV7-2|NA
CASSLTGVPRSLNTDTQYF
TGTGCCAGCAGCTTAACGGGAGTTCCACGAAGCCTAAACACAGATACGCAGTATTTT
>TRBJ1-1|NA|TRBV7-9|NA
CASSLAGWGADTEAFF
TGTGCCAGCAGCTTAGCGGGCTGGGGAGCGGATACTGAAGCTTTCTTT
>TRBJ2-3|NA|TRBV27|NA
CASSLLSPGGTDTQYF
TGTGCCAGCAGTTTATTAAGCCCCGGAGGGACAGATACGCAGTATTTT
>TRBJ2-7|NA|TRBV6-5|TRBD1
CASTPGDRSSYEQYF
TGTGCCAGCACCCCCGGGGACAGGAGCTCCTACGAGCAGTACTTC
>TRBJ2-7|once|TRBV29-1|TRBD1
CSARQGAIDEQYF
TGCAGCGCTCGACAGGGGGCTATCGACGAGCAGTACTTC
>TRBJ2-2|NA|TRBV2|TRBD1
CASSEHRGDTGELFF
TGTGCCAGCAGTGAACACAGGGGAGACACCGGGGAGCTGTTTTTT
>TRBJ1-1|NA|TRBV7-9|TRBD1
CASRLFAGGGPTEAFF
TGTGCCAGCAGACTATTCGCAGGGGGCGGCCCCACTGAAGCTTTCTTT
>TRBJ2-7|NA|TRBV29-1|TRBD1
CSVMTGSSYEQYF
TGCAGCGTCATGACAGGGAGCTCCTACGAGCAGTACTTC
>TRBJ2-1|few|TRBV4-2|TRBD2
CASSQDSGVAGYNEQFF
TGTGCCAGCAGCCAAGATTCTGGAGTAGCGGGGTACAATGAGCAGTTCTTC
>TRBJ2-3|NA|TRBV18|NA
CASSPGSEDTQYF
TGTGCCAGCTCACCAGGGAGTGAAGATACGCAGTATTTT
>TRBJ2-2|NA|TRBV27|NA
CASSSGVAGELFF
TGTGCCAGCAGTTCAGGGGTGGCCGGGGAGCTGTTTTTT
>TRBJ1-1|few|TRBV14|NA
CASSQAGGRNTEAFF
TGTGCCAGCAGCCAAGCGGGGGGCCGGAACACTGAAGCTTTCTTT
>TRBJ2-7|NA|TRBV6-5|NA
CASSLAHEQYF
TGTGCCAGCAGTTTAGCCCACGAGCAGTACTTC
>TRBJ2-7|few|TRBV29-1|TRBD2
CSVELAGDYEQYF
TGCAGCGTTGAACTAGCGGGAGACTACGAGCAGTACTTC
>TRBJ1-5|NA|TRBV19|NA
CASSRGRSRLIQPQHF
TGTGCCAGTAGTAGGGGGCGTAGTCGTCTGATACAGCCCCAGCATTTT
>TRBJ2-2|NA|TRBV7-9|NA
CASSSRGTNTGELFF
TGTGCCAGCAGCTCTCGGGGGACTAACACCGGGGAGCTGTTTTTT
>TRBJ2-1|NA|TRBV30|TRBD2
CAWSPSPGGNEQFF
TGTGCCTGGAGTCCTTCCCCGGGGGGTAATGAGCAGTTCTTC
>TRBJ2-3|NA|TRBV19|TRBD2
CASSTSGPGGSDTQYF
TGTGCCAGTAGTACCTCGGGACCGGGAGGGTCAGATACGCAGTATTTT
>TRBJ2-1|NA|TRBV11-1|TRBD2
CASSFPIAGGNNNEQFF
TGTGCCAGCAGCTTTCCCATAGCGGGAGGAAATAACAATGAGCAGTTCTTC
>TRBJ1-1|NA|TRBV4-1|TRBD1
CASSQGGGQGRTEAFF
TGCGCCAGCAGTCAGGGGGGAGGACAGGGAAGAACTGAAGCTTTCTTT
>TRBJ1-2|NA|TRBV5-4|TRBD1
CASSHYGQGLNGYTF
TGTGCCAGCAGCCATTACGGACAGGGATTAAATGGCTACACCTTC
>TRBJ1-1|NA|TRBV9|TRBD1
CASSKDRVNTEAFF
TGTGCCAGCAGCAAAGACAGGGTCAACACTGAAGCTTTCTTT
>TRBJ2-1|NA|TRBV7-2|NA
CASSLNLAYNEQFF
TGTGCCAGCAGCTTAAATCTAGCCTACAATGAGCAGTTCTTC
>TRBJ1-3|NA|TRBV7-9|NA
CASSPEGAASGNTIYF
TGTGCCAGCAGCCCCGAAGGGGCGGCATCTGGAAACACCATATATTTT
>TRBJ2-7|NA|TRBV5-1|NA
CASRSGSSYEQYF
TGCGCCAGCAGATCAGGGTCCTCCTACGAGCAGTACTTC
>TRBJ2-3|NA|TRBV27|TRBD1
CARARDRRTDTQYF
TGTGCCCGAGCACGGGACAGGCGGACAGATACGCAGTATTTT
>TRBJ2-3|NA|TRBV10-3|NA
CAITSDSTDTQYF
TGTGCCATCACAAGCGATAGCACAGATACGCAGTATTTT
>TRBJ1-4|NA|TRBV12-5|NA
CASGQDIREKLFF
TGTGCTAGTGGTCAAGACATTCGTGAAAAACTGTTTTTT
>TRBJ1-1|NA|TRBV5-1|NA
CASSSEQWTEAFF
TGCGCCAGCAGCTCGGAGCAGTGGACTGAAGCTTTCTTT
>TRBJ2-2|few|TRBV7-9|NA
CASSLARGNTGELFF
TGTGCCAGCAGCTTAGCAAGGGGGAACACCGGGGAGCTGTTTTTT
>TRBJ2-2|NA|TRBV7-8|NA
CASSPQRAKATGELFF
TGTGCCAGCAGCCCCCAGCGGGCCAAGGCCACCGGGGAGCTGTTTTTT
>TRBJ2-1|NA|TRBV5-1|NA
CASSAGSTSSYNEQFF
TGCGCCAGCAGCGCCGGGAGCACGAGCTCCTACAATGAGCAGTTCTTC
>TRBJ2-1|NA|TRBV14|TRBD2
CASSQGRLARSDEQFF
TGTGCCAGCAGCCAGGGCCGACTAGCGAGAAGCGATGAGCAGTTCTTC
>TRBJ1-2|NA|TRBV5-1|TRBD1
CASSLGTGGYTF
TGCGCCAGCAGCCTGGGGACAGGGGGCTACACCTTC
>TRBJ2-1|NA|TRBV6-1|TRBD2
CASSEGGFEQFF
TGTGCCAGCAGTGAGGGAGGGTTTGAGCAGTTCTTC
>TRBJ2-7|few|TRBV5-1|NA
CASSLAGEQYF
TGCGCCAGCAGCTTGGCGGGAGAGCAGTACTTC
>TRBJ2-1|NA|TRBV10-1|NA
CASSSSSRDLEQFF
TGCGCCAGCAGTTCCTCTTCTAGGGACTTGGAGCAGTTCTTC
>TRBJ1-2|NA|TRBV10-3|NA
CAISESNQTRSRRWSGYTF
TGTGCCATCAGTGAGTCGAATCAAACCAGGTCCAGAAGGTGGTCTGGCTACACCTTC
>TRBJ2-7|NA|TRBV30|TRBD2
CAWSHGRVDEQYF
TGTGCCTGGAGTCACGGGAGGGTTGACGAGCAGTACTTC
>TRBJ2-5|NA|TRBV10-2|TRBD2
CASSEPGGIGETQYF
TGCGCCAGCAGTGAGCCGGGGGGGATAGGAGAGACCCAGTACTTC
>TRBJ2-3|NA|TRBV25-1|NA
CASSLLRGNTDTQYF
TGTGCCAGCAGTCTTTTAAGGGGAAACACAGATACGCAGTATTTT
>TRBJ2-5|NA|TRBV4-3|TRBD2
CASSLGLAGGPVVETQYF
TGCGCCAGCAGCCTGGGACTAGCGGGAGGGCCGGTCGTTGAGACCCAGTACTTC